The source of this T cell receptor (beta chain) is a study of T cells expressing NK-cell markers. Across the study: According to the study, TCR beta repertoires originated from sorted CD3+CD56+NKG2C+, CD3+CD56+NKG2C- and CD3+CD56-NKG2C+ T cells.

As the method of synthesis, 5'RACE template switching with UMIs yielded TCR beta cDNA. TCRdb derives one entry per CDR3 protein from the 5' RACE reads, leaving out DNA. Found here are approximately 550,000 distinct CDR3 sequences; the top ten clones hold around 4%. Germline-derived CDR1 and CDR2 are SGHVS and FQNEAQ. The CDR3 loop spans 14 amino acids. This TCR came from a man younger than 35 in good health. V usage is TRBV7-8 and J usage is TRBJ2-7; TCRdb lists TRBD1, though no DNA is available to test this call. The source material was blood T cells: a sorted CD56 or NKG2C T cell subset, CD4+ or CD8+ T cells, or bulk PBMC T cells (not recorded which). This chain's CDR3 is CASSLGALPYEQYF.